The TCR beta chain under discussion was sequenced for a study of follicular helper T cells after annual influenza vaccination. Turning to the study itself: Across the 2013-2014, 2014-2015 and 2015-2016 vaccination seasons, some subjects were resampled.

CDR1 SGHNT and CDR2 YYREEE come from the germline V gene (reference sequence). This CDR3 contains 13 residues. Trimming took 4 bases from V and 3 from J, leaving 11 bases between them. TCRB sequencing was done at Survey resolution level. Sequenced by immunoSEQ multiplex PCR; TCRdb stores in-frame clones only, minus some. The table has approximately 5,100 clones, 80% to 85% seen once. Noted time point: 2015-2016 season, pre-vaccination. Findings and limits, study-wide: Undersampling of the much larger non-cTfh compartments could not be excluded for influenza clone enrichment. Each annual vaccination recalled recurring oligoclonal ICOS+CD38+ cTfh clonotypes.

Regarding this clone: Its antigen is unknown.

The genes are TRBV5-4 and TRBJ2-7, with no clear D. The sequence was obtained from an adult who received the influenza vaccine. Material: CXCR5- memory CD4+ T cells sorted from blood, obtained on the day of influenza vaccination. CDR3 protein: CASSERNGYEQYF. As DNA, the CDR3 is TGTGCCAGCAGCGAGAGAAACGGCTACGAGCAGTACTTC.